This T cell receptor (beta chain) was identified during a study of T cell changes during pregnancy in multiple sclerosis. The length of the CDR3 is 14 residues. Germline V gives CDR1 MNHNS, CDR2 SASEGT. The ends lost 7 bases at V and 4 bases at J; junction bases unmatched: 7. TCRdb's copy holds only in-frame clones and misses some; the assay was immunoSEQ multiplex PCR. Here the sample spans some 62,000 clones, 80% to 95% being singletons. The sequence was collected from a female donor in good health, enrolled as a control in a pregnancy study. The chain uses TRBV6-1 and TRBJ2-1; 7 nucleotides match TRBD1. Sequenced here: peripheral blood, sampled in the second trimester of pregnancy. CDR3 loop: CASNPGQWYNEQFF. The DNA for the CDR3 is TGTGCCAGCAACCCGGGACAGTGGTACAATGAGCAGTTCTTC.